The 18 T cell receptor beta chains below all came from one sample that was sequenced in a study of blood T cell repertoires in COVID-19. The assay was immunoSEQ multiplex PCR, and TCRdb's table has in-frame clones only and misses some. The sample shows just over 150,000 clones, around 91% of them seen only once. The source material was peripheral blood. The receptors originated from a woman aged 40 to 50 with acute or convalescent COVID-19.

In the case of this clone: One end of the junction is discordant with germline, which a read error may explain. The V and J genes are TRBV19 and TRBJ1-2, with D possibly matching TRBD1 (6 bases). The CDR3 covers 15 residues. CDR1 is LNHDA, CDR2 SQIVND, per germline (reference sequence). This CDR3 is CASSLEFSQGRGYTF. CDR3 sequence (DNA): TGTGCCAGTAGTCTAGAGTTCTCTCAGGGGCGCGGCTACACCTTC.

This clone was recorded only once. The chain has TRBV6-4 and TRBJ2-3, with TRBD1 identical over 7 bases. After removal of 3 bases from V and 4 bases from J, the junction contained 16 bases not matched to a gene. This CDR3 has 18 residues. Germline V CDR1 and CDR2: MRHNA, SNTAGT. CDR3 region: CASSDPFGQVGKADTQYF. The CDR3 DNA sequence: TGTGCCAGCAGTGATCCCTTCGGACAGGTGGGCAAGGCAGATACGCAGTATTTT.

This clone was seen only a few times. The V gene is TRBV7-9, the J gene TRBJ1-3; D gene uncertain. Trimming pared 0 bases from V and 0 bases from J, leaving 12 bases between. Germline CDR1 and CDR2: SEHNR and FQNEAQ (reference sequence). The CDR3 has 17 residues. CDR3 residues: CASSLAEVRHSGNTIYF. The CDR3 bases are TGTGCCAGCAGCTTAGCAGAAGTTAGACACTCTGGAAACACCATATATTTT.

The CDR3 DNA follows: TGTGCCAGCAGTCGGACAGGGAGGAGCACAGATACGCAGTATTTT. Protein product: CASSRTGRSTDTQYF. This chain uses TRBV6-5 with TRBJ2-3; 8 bases match TRBD1. CDR1 MNHEY and CDR2 SVGAGI come from the germline V gene. There are 15 residues in the CDR3. With 5 bases clipped from V and 0 bases from J, the junction kept 4 bases outside the gene matches.

The chain combines TRBV20-1 with TRBJ1-3; D uncertain. The CDR3 sequence is 13 residues long. The germline CDR1 and CDR2 sequences are DFQATT and SNEGSKA (reference sequence). The V gene lost 5 bases and the J gene lost 4 bases, with 12 bases spanning the gap. The CDR3 protein is CSARDPGGNTIYF. CDR3 sequence (DNA): TGCAGTGCTCGTGATCCAGGAGGAAACACCATATATTTT.

The chain carries TRBV7-3 and TRBJ2-4; the match to TRBD1 covers 7 bases. Per germline, CDR1 SGHTA and CDR2 FQGTGA. The CDR3 covers 15 residues. V was pared by 2 bases and J by 6 bases, with 7 bases of the junction left unmatched. The CDR3 sequence: CASSLEGATPNIQYF. The CDR3 DNA is TGTGCCAGCAGCTTAGAGGGGGCGACTCCAAACATTCAGTACTTC.

CDR3 DNA sequence: TGCGCCAGCAGCCAAGATTCTAGCGGGAGGGCCTTACTATATGTGCAGTACTTC. It is translated as CASSQDSSGRALLYVQYF. The J gene is TRBJ2-7, the V gene TRBV4-1, with 12 bases fitting TRBD2. The germline CDR1 and CDR2 sequences are MGHRA and YSYEKL. The CDR3 is 18 amino acids. The V segment lost 0 bases and the J segment 9 bases; nucleotides outside the gene matches: 15.

The chain carries TRBV5-1 and TRBJ1-1; 8 bases are a match to TRBD1. This CDR3 is built from 16 residues. Looked up from germline, CDR1 is SGHRS and CDR2 is YFSETQ. After removal of 8 bases from V and 2 bases from J, the junction contained 14 bases not matched to a gene. The DNA of the CDR3 is TGCGCCAGTAACCTCAAGCCAGGGGGCCTAAACACTGAAGCTTTCTTT. This codes for CASNLKPGGLNTEAFF.

The gene calls are TRBV6-5 and TRBJ2-3; D gene ambiguous. The CDR3 has 13 residues. Per germline, CDR1 MNHEY and CDR2 SVGAGI. V gave up 7 bases and J gave up 6 bases, with 14 bases separating them. CDR3 in DNA: TGTGCCAGCACTGCCAGGTTGGCCGATACGCAGTATTTT. Translation gives CASTARLADTQYF.

V gene TRBV12-3 or TRBV12-4 combines with J gene TRBJ1-1; no clear D gene. Trimming took off 6 bases at V and 9 bases at J, with 14 bases between the two ends. The CDR3 is 12 residues long. The CDR3, as DNA: TGTGCCAGCAGCCTGGGAGGTAACCAAGCTTTCTTT. Its protein is CASSLGGNQAFF.

This sequence joins TRBV5-1 and TRBJ1-2, with D tentatively TRBD1 (5 bases). The CDR3 totals 13 residues. Germline-derived CDR1 and CDR2 are SGHRS and YFSETQ. Trimming cost V 4 bases and J 4 bases, with 11 bases left between them. CDR3 protein: CASSPTALYGYTF. The CDR3 nucleotides read TGCGCCAGCAGCCCGACAGCCCTCTATGGCTACACCTTC.

CDR3 sequence: CSVQGGNQPQHF. CDR3 nucleotide sequence: TGCAGCGTACAGGGTGGTAATCAGCCCCAGCATTTT. The chain is built from TRBV29-1 and TRBJ1-5; D might be TRBD1 (6 bases). The V and J ends lost 6 bases and 4 bases respectively, with 10 bases between them. The CDR3 has 12 amino acids. Germline V gene data show CDR1 as SQVTM and CDR2 as ANQGSEA. Full variable domain (missing parts from reference TRBV29-1 and TRBJ1-5): SAVISQKPSRDICQRGTSLTIQCQVDSQVTMMFWYRQQPGQSLTLIATANQGSEATYESGFVIDKFPISRPNLTFSTLTVSNMSPEDSSIYLCSVQGGNQPQHFGDGTRLSIL.

This clone has a single count. The V call is TRBV25-1, the J call TRBJ2-6; D gene uncertain. The V and J ends lost 2 bases and 0 bases respectively, with 8 bases between them. This CDR3 has 16 amino acids. Per germline, CDR1 MGHDK and CDR2 SYGVNS. The CDR3 loop is CASSESRLSGANVLTF. The DNA for the CDR3 is TGTGCCAGCAGTGAAAGCAGGCTCTCTGGGGCCAACGTCCTGACTTTC.

The rearrangement links TRBV6-4 to TRBJ2-3; 7 bases are a match to TRBD2. V lost 9 bases and J lost 4; bases outside the gene matches: 19. Germline V gene sequence: CDR1 MRHNA, CDR2 SNTAGT. The CDR3 covers 17 residues. The DNA for the CDR3 is TGTGCCAGAATTTTCCTAGCGGCGTCTCTAAAGGCAGATACGCAGTATTTT. Translation: CARIFLAASLKADTQYF.

The rearrangement joins TRBV7-2 to TRBJ2-7; D is possibly TRBD2 (5 bases). CDR1 and CDR2 (germline): SGHTA, FQGNSA. Trimming cost V 4 bases and J 4 bases, with 14 bases left between them. This CDR3 spans 14 amino acids. For the CDR3, the DNA is TGTGCCAGCAGCTCAGACCGGACTGTATACGAGCAGTACTTC. This encodes CASSSDRTVYEQYF. The entire variable domain, with the rest obtained from reference TRBV7-2 and TRBJ2-7, is as follows: GAGVSQSPSNKVTEKGKDVELRCDPISGHTALYWYRQSLGQGLEFLIYFQGNSAPDKSGLPSDRFSAERTGGSVSTLTIQRTQQEDSAVYLCASSSDRTVYEQYFGPGTRLTVT.

The chain uses TRBV14 and TRBJ1-2; maybe TRBD1 (5 bases). Looked up from germline, CDR1 is SGHDN and CDR2 is FVKESK. The CDR3 contains 16 residues. Trimming stripped 4 bases from V and 4 bases from J, with 19 bases between. The CDR3 coding sequence is TGTGCCAGCAGCCGCGTAGCCAGGGCGAATATCTATGGCTACACCTTC. Translated: CASSRVARANIYGYTF. Looking up the rest from reference TRBV14 and TRBJ1-2 gives the full variable domain: EAGVTQFPSHSVIEKGQTVTLRCDPISGHDNLYWYRRVMGKEIKFLLHFVKESKQDESGMPNNRFLAERTGGTYSTLKVQPAELEDSGVYFCASSRVARANIYGYTFGSGTRLTVV.

The rearrangement joins TRBV29-1 to TRBJ2-3, with D unclear. Per the germline V gene, CDR1 is SQVTM and CDR2 is ANQGSEA. V lost 0 bases and J 0 bases, leaving 13 bases between the germline ends. This CDR3 is 16 amino acids long. CDR3 in DNA: TGCAGCGTTGAAGATCGAGAAACCACTAGCACAGATACGCAGTATTTT. This gives the protein CSVEDRETTSTDTQYF.

The chain has TRBV19 and TRBJ2-7, with a possible D match to TRBD1 (5 bases). Germline V gene data show CDR1 as LNHDA and CDR2 as SQIVND (reference sequence). Trimming stripped 0 bases from V and 2 bases from J, with 11 bases between. The CDR3 spans 15 residues. The DNA of the CDR3 is TGTGCCAGTAGTATAGATCATCAGGGTCCCTACGAGCAGTACTTC. Its translation: CASSIDHQGPYEQYF.